Each of the 3 T cell receptor beta chains below was sequenced from the same sample in a study of lymphopenia after photon versus proton radiotherapy (dated by TCRdb to about 2019). Library construction relied on the immunoSEQ multiplex PCR assay. TCRdb holds this immuneACCESS table with in-frame rearrangements only. Some clones are missing; in checked studies, unresolved V genes explain under half, and the rest has no known cause. Present in this sample are roughly 57,000 clones, over 70% of which were seen just once. The top ten hold less than 30% of the sample. The sample was peripheral blood, taken from a patient treated with photon-based radiotherapy. Every receptor here comes from a man in his fifties with gastric cancer.

This sequence joins TRBV7-2 and TRBJ2-5, with 9 bases identical to TRBD2. J gave up 5 bases and V 5 bases, and 9 bases lay outside the gene matches. The CDR3 totals 15 residues. Germline loops: CDR1 SGHTA, CDR2 FQGNSA. In DNA, the CDR3 is TGTGCCAGCAGCCTGCCTAGCGGGAATGTCGAGACCCAGTACTTC. The encoded protein is CASSLPSGNVETQYF. The full variable domain, in which reference TRBV7-2 and TRBJ2-5 provide the parts outside the CDR3, is GAGVSQSPSNKVTEKGKDVELRCDPISGHTALYWYRQSLGQGLEFLIYFQGNSAPDKSGLPSDRFSAERTGGSVSTLTIQRTQQEDSAVYLCASSLPSGNVETQYFGPGTRLLVL.

This chain links TRBV6-1 with TRBJ1-4; unclear D gene. From germline, CDR1 is MNHNS and CDR2 SASEGT. Trimming shortened V by 9 bases and J by 8 bases, and 10 bases separated the two germline ends. This CDR3 spans 11 amino acids. CDR3 protein: CASSRGEKLFF. CDR3 coding DNA: TGTGCCAGTTCCCGAGGGGAAAAACTGTTTTTT.

This chain links TRBV23-1 with TRBJ1-2; the D is unclear. TRBV23-1 carries the ORF label, with uncertain function. The CDR3 is 13 residues long. Trimming stripped 0 bases from V and 4 bases from J, with 6 bases between. DNA for the CDR3: TGCGCCAGCAGTCAATCGCGGGTCTATGGCTACACCTTC. It translates to CASSQSRVYGYTF.